This is a list of T cell receptor beta chains from one sample in a study of blood T cell repertoires in COVID-19. Using immunoSEQ multiplex PCR, the repertoire was profiled, and TCRdb retains in-frame clones only, with some absent. The table records about 260,000 clones, approximately 85% of them present only once. Sequencing used PBMCs or T cells enriched from blood (not recorded which). The receptor source for this set is a woman aged 45 to 65 who had recovered from COVID-19. The CDR3 runs from the conserved cysteine through the conserved F or W. The D gene is left open where the match is weak. Not all rows give a size; the values are once, few, many and, for expanded clones, a class.

size: .; D: .; V: TRBV27; J: TRBJ2-2; CDR3: CASRTGKNTGELFF; DNA: TGTGCCAGCAGAACAGGAAAAAACACCGGGGAGCTGTTTTTT
size: .; D: .; V: TRBV30; J: TRBJ1-1; CDR3: CASVGVEAFF; DNA: TGTGCCTCGGTGGGAGTCGAAGCTTTCTTT
size: .; D: TRBD2; V: TRBV28; J: TRBJ2-7; CDR3: CASSPLELAAYEQYF; DNA: TGTGCCAGCAGCCCTCTCGAACTAGCGGCTTACGAGCAGTACTTC
size: once; D: .; V: TRBV5-6; J: TRBJ1-6; CDR3: CASSLSNSPLHF; DNA: TGTGCCAGCAGCTTGAGCAATTCACCCCTCCACTTT
size: .; D: .; V: TRBV19; J: TRBJ2-7; CDR3: CASSRDRDTYEQYF; DNA: TGTGCCAGTAGTAGAGACCGGGACACTTACGAGCAGTACTTC
size: .; D: .; V: TRBV5-4; J: TRBJ2-5; CDR3: CASRLIQGPQETQYF; DNA: TGTGCCAGTCGATTAATCCAGGGGCCCCAAGAGACCCAGTACTTC
size: .; D: .; V: TRBV3-1/TRBV3-2; J: TRBJ1-3; CDR3: CASSQSDSGNTIYF; DNA: TGTGCCAGCAGCCAAAGCGACTCTGGAAACACCATATATTTT
size: few; D: .; V: TRBV6-5; J: TRBJ2-2; CDR3: CASNPDRNTGELFF; DNA: TGTGCCAGCAATCCGGACAGGAACACCGGGGAGCTGTTTTTT
size: .; D: TRBD2; V: TRBV4-3; J: TRBJ2-1; CDR3: CASSLGTSGRGNEQFF; DNA: TGCGCCAGCAGCCTGGGGACTAGCGGGAGGGGCAATGAGCAGTTCTTC
size: .; D: .; V: TRBV5-6; J: TRBJ2-7; CDR3: CASSLLGWLRDTLPEQYF; DNA: TGTGCCAGCAGCTTGTTAGGGTGGCTCCGGGACACCTTACCGGAGCAGTACTTC
size: .; D: TRBD1; V: TRBV5-6; J: TRBJ1-2; CDR3: CASSSYRGVYGYTF; DNA: TGTGCCAGCAGCTCTTACAGGGGTGTTTATGGCTACACCTTC
size: .; D: .; V: TRBV7-2; J: TRBJ2-3; CDR3: CASSQAEYTQYF; DNA: TGTGCCAGCAGCCAAGCGGAGTATACGCAGTATTTT
size: .; D: .; V: TRBV4-3; J: TRBJ1-3; CDR3: CASSQEPRGGGHSGNTIYF; DNA: TGCGCCAGCAGCCAAGAGCCCCGGGGAGGAGGTCACTCTGGAAACACCATATATTTT
size: .; D: .; V: TRBV19; J: TRBJ2-6; CDR3: CATSGLPTSGANVLTF; DNA: TGTGCCACCTCGGGACTTCCAACCTCTGGGGCCAACGTCCTGACTTTC
size: .; D: .; V: TRBV12-3/TRBV12-4; J: TRBJ2-1; CDR3: CASSGWHEQFF; DNA: TGTGCCAGCAGTGGTTGGCATGAGCAGTTCTTC
size: .; D: .; V: TRBV6-5; J: TRBJ1-4; CDR3: CASSYSGGKYEKLFF; DNA: TGTGCCAGCAGTTACTCGGGGGGGAAATATGAAAAACTGTTTTTT
size: .; D: .; V: TRBV4-3; J: TRBJ2-6; CDR3: CASKLSGANVLTF; DNA: TGCGCCAGCAAACTCTCTGGGGCCAACGTCCTGACTTTC
size: .; D: .; V: TRBV27; J: TRBJ2-1; CDR3: CASSLSGVEQFF; DNA: TGTGCCAGCAGTCTCTCAGGGGTCGAGCAGTTCTTC
size: .; D: .; V: TRBV19; J: TRBJ2-7; CDR3: CASSLDRFSYEQYF; DNA: TGTGCCAGTAGCCTCGACAGGTTCTCCTACGAGCAGTACTTC
size: .; D: TRBD2; V: TRBV14; J: TRBJ2-1; CDR3: CASSQDAGLAGKAEQFF; DNA: TGTGCCAGCAGCCAAGATGCGGGACTAGCGGGAAAGGCTGAGCAGTTCTTC
size: .; D: TRBD2; V: TRBV9; J: TRBJ2-2; CDR3: CASSVIAGDTGELFF; DNA: TGTGCCAGCAGCGTGATAGCGGGAGACACCGGGGAGCTGTTTTTT
size: .; D: .; V: TRBV4-2; J: TRBJ1-2; CDR3: CASSLISLQGIVGGYTF; DNA: TGTGCCAGCAGCCTAATCTCTTTGCAGGGGATTGTAGGGGGCTACACCTTC
size: .; D: TRBD2; V: TRBV5-1; J: TRBJ2-1; CDR3: CASSLEIAGPLRFF; DNA: TGCGCCAGCAGCTTGGAAATAGCGGGACCCCTGCGGTTCTTC
size: .; D: .; V: TRBV9; J: TRBJ1-5; CDR3: CASSADSRGQPQHF; DNA: TGTGCCAGCAGCGCAGACAGCAGGGGCCAGCCCCAGCATTTT